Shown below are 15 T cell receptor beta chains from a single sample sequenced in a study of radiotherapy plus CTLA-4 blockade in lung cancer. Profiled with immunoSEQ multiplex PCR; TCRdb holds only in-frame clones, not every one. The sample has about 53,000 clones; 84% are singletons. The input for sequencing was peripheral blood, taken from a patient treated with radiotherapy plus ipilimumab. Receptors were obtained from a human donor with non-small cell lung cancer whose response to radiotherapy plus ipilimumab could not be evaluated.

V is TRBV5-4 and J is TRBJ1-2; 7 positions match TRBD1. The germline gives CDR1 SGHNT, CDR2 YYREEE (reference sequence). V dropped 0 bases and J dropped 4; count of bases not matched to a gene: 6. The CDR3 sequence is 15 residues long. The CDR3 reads CASSLDRGNFYGYTF. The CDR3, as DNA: TGTGCCAGCAGCTTGGACAGGGGAAACTTCTATGGCTACACCTTC.

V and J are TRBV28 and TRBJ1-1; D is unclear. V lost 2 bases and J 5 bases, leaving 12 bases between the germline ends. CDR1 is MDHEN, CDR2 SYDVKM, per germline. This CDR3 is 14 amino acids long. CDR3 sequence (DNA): TGTGCCAGCAGTTTAGGAGGGCTCGATACTGAAGCTTTCTTT. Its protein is CASSLGGLDTEAFF.

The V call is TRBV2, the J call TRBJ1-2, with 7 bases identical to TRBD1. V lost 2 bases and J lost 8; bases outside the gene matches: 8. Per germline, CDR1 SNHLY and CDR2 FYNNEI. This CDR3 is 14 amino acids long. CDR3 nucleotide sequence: TGTGCCAGCAGTGAAAGGGCAGGGGGAGAGGGCTACACCTTC. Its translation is CASSERAGGEGYTF.

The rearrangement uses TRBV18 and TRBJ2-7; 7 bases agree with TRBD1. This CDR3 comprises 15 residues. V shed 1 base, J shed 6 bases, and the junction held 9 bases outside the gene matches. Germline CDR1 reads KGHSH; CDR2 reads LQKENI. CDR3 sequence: CASSPLQGLGLEQYF. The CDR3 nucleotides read TGTGCCAGCTCACCACTACAGGGGTTGGGTCTCGAGCAGTACTTC.

The CDR3 sequence is CASSRQGARAQGGELFF. The CDR3 DNA follows: TGTGCCAGCAGTCGACAGGGGGCGAGGGCTCAAGGCGGGGAGCTGTTTTTT. This chain joins TRBV7-3 and TRBJ2-2; 10 bases agree with TRBD1. The CDR3 totals 17 residues. Germline V lookup: CDR1 SGHTA, CDR2 FQGTGA. With 6 bases clipped from V and 7 bases from J, the junction kept 14 bases outside the gene matches.

CDR3 in DNA: TGCAGCTGTTTCGACAGGGGGGCAAACATTCAGTACTTC. Its protein is CSCFDRGANIQYF. This chain connects TRBV29-1 to TRBJ2-4; 9 positions agree with TRBD1. V lost 8 bases and J lost 6; bases outside the gene matches: 8. The CDR3 is 13 amino acids. Germline CDR1 SQVTM, CDR2 ANQGSEA. The variable domain in full, with the rest retrieved from reference TRBV29-1 and TRBJ2-4, is SAVISQKPSRDICQRGTSLTIQCQVDSQVTMMFWYRQQPGQSLTLIATANQGSEATYESGFVIDKFPISRPNLTFSTLTVSNMSPEDSSIYLCSCFDRGANIQYFGAGTRLSVL.

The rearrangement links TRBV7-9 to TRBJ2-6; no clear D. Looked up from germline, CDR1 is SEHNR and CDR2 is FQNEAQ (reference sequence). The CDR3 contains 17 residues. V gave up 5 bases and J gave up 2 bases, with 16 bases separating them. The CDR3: CASSPNPGTPGANVLTF. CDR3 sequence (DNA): TGTGCCAGCAGCCCTAACCCAGGAACCCCTGGGGCCAACGTCCTGACTTTC.

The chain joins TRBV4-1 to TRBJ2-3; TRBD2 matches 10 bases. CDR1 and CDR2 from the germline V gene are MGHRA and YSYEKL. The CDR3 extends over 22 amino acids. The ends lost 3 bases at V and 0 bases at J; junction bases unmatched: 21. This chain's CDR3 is CASSQAVPGHRTSGGSTDTQYF. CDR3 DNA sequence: TGCGCCAGCAGCCAGGCCGTACCGGGACATCGGACTAGCGGAGGAAGCACAGATACGCAGTATTTT.

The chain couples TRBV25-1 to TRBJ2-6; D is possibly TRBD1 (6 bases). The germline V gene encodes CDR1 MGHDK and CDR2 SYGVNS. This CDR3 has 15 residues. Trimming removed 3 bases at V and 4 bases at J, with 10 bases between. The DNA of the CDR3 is TGTGCCAGCAGTGACAGGGGCTCGGGGGCCAACGTCCTGACTTTC. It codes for CASSDRGSGANVLTF.

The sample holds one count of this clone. CDR3 sequence (DNA): TGTGCCAGCAGCTTAGGGACTAGCGGGAGCTACAATGAGCAGTTCTTC. Translation gives CASSLGTSGSYNEQFF. This chain links TRBV11-3 with TRBJ2-1, with 13 bases fitting TRBD2. Looked up from germline, CDR1 is SGHNT and CDR2 is YENEEA. With V trimmed by 1 base and J by 3 bases, 0 bases remained unmatched. The CDR3 has 16 amino acids.

The CDR3 DNA sequence: TGTGCCAGCAGCTCCGGGGGGACAGGGGAGGAGACCCAGTACTTC. Translating gives CASSSGGTGEETQYF. The V call is TRBV7-3, the J call TRBJ2-5, with TRBD1 matching 10 bases. The V gene's germline CDR1 is SGHTA and CDR2 FQGTGA. The V and J ends lost 4 bases and 5 bases, in that order; junction bases with no gene match: 7. The CDR3 runs 15 residues.

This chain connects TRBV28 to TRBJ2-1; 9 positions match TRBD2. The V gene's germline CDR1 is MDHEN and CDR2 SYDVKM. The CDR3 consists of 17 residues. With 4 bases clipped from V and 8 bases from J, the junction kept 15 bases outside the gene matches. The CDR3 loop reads CASSSPEREALQDEQFF. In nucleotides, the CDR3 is TGTGCCAGCAGTTCCCCTGAGCGGGAGGCATTGCAGGATGAGCAGTTCTTC.

Here the CDR3 reads CASSLELGQGAYSLSEQFF. For the CDR3, the DNA is TGTGCCAGCAGCTTGGAGCTGGGACAGGGGGCCTATAGCCTTTCTGAGCAGTTCTTC. The rearrangement joins TRBV5-6 to TRBJ2-1; the match to TRBD1 covers 12 bases. V lost 0 bases to trimming and J lost 9 bases; unmatched junction nucleotides: 16. The CDR3 length is 19 residues. Germline V gives CDR1 SGHDT, CDR2 YYEEEE. The full variable domain, its missing parts supplied by reference TRBV5-6 and TRBJ2-1, is DAGVTQSPTHLIKTRGQQVTLRCSPKSGHDTVSWYQQALGQGPQFIFQYYEEEERQRGNFPDRFSGHQFPNYSSELNVNALLLGDSALYLCASSLELGQGAYSLSEQFFGPGTRLTVL.

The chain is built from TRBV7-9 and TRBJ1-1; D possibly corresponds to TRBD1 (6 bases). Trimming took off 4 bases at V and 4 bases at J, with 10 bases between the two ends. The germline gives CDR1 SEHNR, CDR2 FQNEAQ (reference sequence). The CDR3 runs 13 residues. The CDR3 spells CASSWKQGTEAFF. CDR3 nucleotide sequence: TGTGCCAGCAGCTGGAAACAGGGCACTGAAGCTTTCTTT.

The CDR3 nucleotides read TGTGCCAGCAGTTCTAGGGCGGGAGAGTACGAGCAGTACTTC. Its translation is CASSSRAGEYEQYF. This chain connects TRBV28 to TRBJ2-7; 7 nucleotides align to TRBD2. Germline CDR1 reads MDHEN; CDR2 reads SYDVKM. The CDR3 totals 14 residues. V was clipped by 4 bases and J by 4 bases; unmatched bases: 7.